This T cell receptor beta chain is from a study of blood T cell repertoires in COVID-19. Per the study methods: By means of reference gene primer amplification, nucleated cell counts were estimated. TCRdb's copy holds only in-frame clones and misses some; the assay was immunoSEQ multiplex PCR. For V, J and clone size, that table is used; D and trimming come from the DNA. The sample carries roughly 200,000 clones, 88% recorded once. The CDR3 loop spans 15 amino acids. The germline CDR1 and CDR2 sequences are LNHDA and SQIVND (reference sequence). V lost 4 bases to trimming and J lost 7 bases; unmatched junction nucleotides: 11. Adults between roughly 18 and 95 years of age took part from under 25 US areas.

Sequenced material: PBMCs or T cells enriched from blood (not recorded which). The TCR originated in a woman in her thirties who had recovered from COVID-19. This chain uses TRBV19 with TRBJ1-2; 8 nucleotides agree with TRBD1. DNA for the CDR3: TGTGCCAGTAGTACCACTCGGACAGGGTCACTTGGCTACACCTTC. Translating gives CASSTTRTGSLGYTF.